This T cell receptor (beta chain) is drawn from a study of blood T cell repertoires in COVID-19. On the study more broadly: Sites across the United States, Italy and Spain contributed samples from acute and convalescent COVID-19. Nucleic acid was either cDNA or gDNA, and it came from T cells, B-cell-depleted T cells, or PBMCs.

Original data processing: Estimated nucleated cell counts came from reference gene primer amplification. Data came from immunoSEQ multiplex PCR; TCRdb stores just in-frame clones and leaves some out. D and trimming come from the DNA, and the V and J calls and clone size come from that table. The sample has approximately 130,000 clones; around nine tenths are singletons. The trim removed 3 bases at V and 8 bases at J, leaving 6 bases unmatched. From germline, CDR1 is LNHDA and CDR2 SQIVND (reference sequence). The CDR3 extends over 14 amino acids. J is TRBJ1-4 and V is TRBV19; 7 nucleotides line up with TRBD1. The receptor comes from a human donor in a cohort sampled during active COVID-19. Sequencing was performed on peripheral blood. The CDR3 DNA is TGTGCCAGTAGTATTGGAACAGGGGTGGAAAAACTGTTTTTT. Residues: CASSIGTGVEKLFF.